Below are 27 T cell receptor beta chains sequenced from a single sample in a study of T-cell reconstitution after alpha-beta-depleted transplantation in children. Unique molecular identifiers were incorporated when the TCRbeta library was constructed. TCRdb re-derived calls from the PCR reads in MiXCR, one entry per CDR3 protein. The table lists some 500,000 distinct CDR3 sequences, approximately 20% of them singletons, with about 3.1% in the top ten. The sequencing used PBMCs from the stem cell graft donor, collected from the stem cell graft. These receptors all come from a human donor who donated a stem cell graft to a child with acute lymphoblastic leukemia.

The V gene is TRBV6-5, the J gene TRBJ1-1; 9 nucleotides align to TRBD1. Germline V gene data show CDR1 as MNHEY and CDR2 as SVGAGI. Trimming took 6 bases from V and 0 from J; bases not matched to a gene: 5. This CDR3 is built from 15 residues. The CDR3 nucleotides are TGTGCCAGCAGACTTGGACAGGGGTTGAACACTGAAGCTTTCTTT. Its translation: CASRLGQGLNTEAFF.

This rearrangement joins TRBV20-1 to TRBJ1-2, with D hard to call. Germline CDR1 and CDR2: DFQATT and SNEGSKA (reference sequence). This CDR3 is 14 amino acids long. The V end lost 0 bases, the J end lost 8 bases, and 16 bases lay between the germline ends. The CDR3 spells CSARDREVAAGYTF. CDR3 coding DNA: TGCAGTGCTAGAGATCGGGAGGTGGCAGCCGGCTACACCTTC.

This clonotype was counted a few times. The chain joins TRBV6-5 to TRBJ2-7; D call uncertain. The V and J ends lost 2 bases and 2 bases respectively, with 7 bases between them. CDR3 length: 13 residues. The V gene's germline CDR1 is MNHEY and CDR2 SVGAGI. This CDR3 reads CASSYIGTYEQYF. The CDR3 region has the DNA TGTGCCAGCAGTTACATAGGAACCTACGAGCAGTACTTC.

This clonotype turned up a few times. The chain employs TRBV6-1 and TRBJ2-3; D not certain. The CDR3 is made up of 14 amino acids. Germline V CDR1 and CDR2: MNHNS, SASEGT. With 6 bases removed from V and 4 bases from J, the gap between germline ends came to 14 bases. CDR3 DNA: TGTGCCAGCAGCCCAGTCCTCGCGGCAGATACGCAGTATTTT. Translated: CASSPVLAADTQYF.

The rearrangement links TRBV5-1 to TRBJ2-1; 10 positions agree with TRBD2. Trimming took 3 bases from V and 6 from J; bases not matched to a gene: 12. CDR3 length equals 17 residues. The germline V gene encodes CDR1 SGHRS and CDR2 YFSETQ. The DNA of the CDR3 is TGCGCCAGCAGCTCCGCCGCCCCGGGACTAGCGCCCAATGAGCAGTTCTTC. It translates to CASSSAAPGLAPNEQFF.

In its sample, this clonotype was seen a few times. The gene calls are TRBV6-1 and TRBJ1-1; perhaps TRBD1 as D (6 bases). The CDR3 length is 14 residues. CDR1 MNHNS and CDR2 SASEGT come from the germline V gene. Between the trimmed V and J ends, which lost 4 bases and 5 bases, there was a span of 14 bases. The CDR3 reads CASSVRGRWTEAFF. CDR3 coding DNA: TGTGCCAGCAGTGTAAGGGGGAGGTGGACTGAAGCTTTCTTT.

This chain joins TRBV9 and TRBJ2-7, with 9 bases fitting TRBD1. With V trimmed by 0 bases and J by 2 bases, 6 bases remained unmatched. This CDR3 contains 16 residues. Germline V gene sequence: CDR1 SGDLS, CDR2 YYNGEE. CDR3 loop: CASSVGGRTGAYEQYF. In DNA form, the CDR3 reads TGTGCCAGCAGCGTAGGGGGCCGGACAGGGGCCTACGAGCAGTACTTC.

V and J are TRBV7-9 and TRBJ1-5; TRBD1 might be the D (5 bases). Germline CDR1 and CDR2: SEHNR and FQNEAQ (reference sequence). Trimming removed 3 bases from V and 5 bases from J, with 14 bases in between. The CDR3 is made up of 15 amino acids. In DNA form, the CDR3 reads TGTGCCAGCAGCTTCGGCGGGGCCGCTGATCAGCCCCAGCATTTT. Its translation is CASSFGGAADQPQHF. Complete variable domain (other parts from reference TRBV7-9 and TRBJ1-5): DTGVSQNPRHKITKRGQNVTFRCDPISEHNRLYWYRQTLGQGPEFLTYFQNEAQLEKSRLLSDRFSAERPKGSFSTLEIQRTEQGDSAMYLCASSFGGAADQPQHFGDGTRLSIL.

This clonotype has more than one count but fewer than ten. V and J are TRBV6-1 and TRBJ2-1, with D possibly called TRBD1 or TRBD2 (5 bases each). The V and J ends lost 4 bases and 1 base respectively, with 11 bases between them. Germline loops: CDR1 MNHNS, CDR2 SASEGT. The CDR3 sequence is 15 residues long. CDR3 in DNA: TGTGCCAGCAGTGTCGGGACCAAATCCTACAATGAGCAGTTCTTC. It translates to CASSVGTKSYNEQFF.

Concerning this clonotype itself: Sequence at one end of the junction differs from germline and may be a read error. V is TRBV2 and J is TRBJ2-2, with D perhaps TRBD1 or TRBD2 (5 bases each). This CDR3 has 15 residues. CDR1 is SNHLY, CDR2 FYNNEI, per germline. CDR3 in DNA: TGTGCCAGCAGTGAAGGCGCGGTTGTACCCGGGGACCTGTTTTTT. Translating gives CASSEGAVVPGDLFF.

The V gene is TRBV18, the J gene TRBJ1-1; tentatively, D is TRBD1 (6 bases). The germline V gene encodes CDR1 KGHSH and CDR2 LQKENI. This CDR3 comprises 15 residues. V dropped 4 bases and J dropped 0 bases, with 12 bases sitting between them. Here the CDR3 DNA reads TGTGCCAGCTCACACCGGACAGCGTTGAACACTGAAGCTTTCTTT. Translated: CASSHRTALNTEAFF. The variable domain in full, completed from reference TRBV18 and TRBJ1-1, reads NAGVMQNPRHLVRRRGQEARLRCSPMKGHSHVYWYRQLPEEGLKFMVYLQKENIIDESGMPKERFSAEFPKEGPSILRIQQVVRGDSAAYFCASSHRTALNTEAFFGQGTRLTVV.

V usage is TRBV3-1 and J usage is TRBJ2-3; a possible D gene is TRBD1 (5 bases). Germline CDR1 is LGHDT and CDR2 is YNNKEL (reference sequence). The CDR3 has 15 residues. Between the trimmed V and J ends, which lost 0 bases and 6 bases, there was a span of 13 bases. This CDR3 reads CASSQEGRVHDTQYF. Here the CDR3 DNA reads TGTGCCAGCAGCCAAGAGGGCAGGGTGCACGATACGCAGTATTTT.

This clonotype was found many times. The chain joins TRBV5-1 to TRBJ2-5; 8 nucleotides match TRBD1. The V gene end was trimmed by 0 bases and the J gene end by 1 base; junction bases not matched to a gene: 5. This CDR3 has 16 residues. In germline, CDR1 is SGHRS, CDR2 YFSETQ. CDR3 in amino acids: CASSLGGTGSQETQYF. The DNA for the CDR3 is TGCGCCAGCAGCTTGGGGGGGACAGGCTCCCAAGAGACCCAGTACTTC.

There are a few counts of this clonotype. V and J are TRBV12-3 or TRBV12-4 and TRBJ1-5; 8 bases agree with TRBD1. The CDR3 has 16 residues. After removal of 6 bases from V and 7 bases from J, the junction contained 14 bases not matched to a gene. The CDR3 sequence is CASRFTGQGLNQPQHF. The CDR3 nucleotides read TGTGCCAGCAGGTTTACCGGACAGGGTTTAAACCAGCCCCAGCATTTT.

The chain carries TRBV5-5 and TRBJ2-7; the match to TRBD2 covers 7 bases. J was trimmed by 2 bases and V by 6 bases; bases with no gene match: 8. CDR1 SGHKS and CDR2 YYEKEE come from the germline V gene (reference sequence). The CDR3 totals 14 residues. The CDR3 sequence is CASTGAGRPYEQYF. The CDR3 DNA follows: TGTGCCAGCACTGGAGCGGGGAGGCCCTACGAGCAGTACTTC.

This clonotype was seen more than once but under ten times. The chain joins TRBV5-1 to TRBJ2-2, with D perhaps matching TRBD1 or TRBD2 (5 bases each). V gave up 6 bases and J gave up 8 bases, with 17 bases separating them. The CDR3 covers 14 residues. Germline CDR1 is SGHRS and CDR2 is YFSETQ. CDR3 sequence: CASINSLGTGELFF. CDR3 nucleotide sequence: TGCGCCAGCATAAACTCTCTCGGGACGGGGGAGCTGTTTTTT.

This chain links TRBV2 with TRBJ2-3; TRBD2 matches 8 bases. Trimming at V came to 6 bases and at J to 4 bases, leaving 12 bases not matched to a gene. The CDR3 is 16 residues long. The germline CDR1 and CDR2 sequences are SNHLY and FYNNEI. The CDR3 reads CASRRETAGAADTQYF. In DNA, the CDR3 is TGTGCCAGCAGGCGGGAGACAGCGGGAGCGGCAGATACGCAGTATTTT.

The V and J genes are TRBV7-9 and TRBJ2-6; 8 nucleotides match TRBD1. The germline V gene has CDR1 SEHNR and CDR2 FQNEAQ (reference sequence). The CDR3 runs 19 residues. V shed 6 bases, J shed 0 bases, and the junction held 13 bases outside the gene matches. This chain's CDR3 is CASSPQIGTGRSGANVLTF. CDR3 DNA sequence: TGTGCCAGCAGTCCACAGATCGGGACAGGACGCTCTGGGGCCAACGTCCTGACTTTC. Drawing the rest from reference TRBV7-9 and TRBJ2-6, the complete variable domain is DTGVSQNPRHKITKRGQNVTFRCDPISEHNRLYWYRQTLGQGPEFLTYFQNEAQLEKSRLLSDRFSAERPKGSFSTLEIQRTEQGDSAMYLCASSPQIGTGRSGANVLTFGAGSRLTVL.

V and J are TRBV30 and TRBJ2-3; 7 bases fit TRBD2. The V gene end was trimmed by 0 bases and the J gene end by 2 bases; junction bases not matched to a gene: 8. Germline CDR1 is GTSNPN and CDR2 is SVGIG (reference sequence). The CDR3 totals 16 residues. The CDR3 sequence: CAWSVPGRFHTDTQYF. The CDR3, as DNA: TGTGCCTGGAGTGTACCCGGGAGGTTTCACACAGATACGCAGTATTTT.

This clonotype showed up just a few times. The chain has TRBV29-1 and TRBJ2-7; unclear D gene. Per germline, CDR1 SQVTM and CDR2 ANQGSEA. V lost 1 base and J lost 2, with 15 bases in between. The CDR3 is 15 amino acids. The CDR3 is CSVEGPAERPYEQYF. CDR3 coding DNA: TGCAGCGTTGAAGGGCCCGCGGAAAGACCCTACGAGCAGTACTTC.

The chain combines TRBV3-1 with TRBJ2-3, with 9 bases identical to TRBD2. The length of the CDR3 is 15 residues. V lost 4 bases, J lost 4 bases, and 6 bases stayed unmatched. CDR1 is LGHDT and CDR2 is YNNKEL in the germline V gene (reference sequence). CDR3 region: CASSPYSGSPDTQYF. CDR3 bases: TGTGCCAGCAGCCCCTATAGCGGGAGCCCAGATACGCAGTATTTT.

The sample holds many counts of this clonotype. This chain connects TRBV5-1 to TRBJ2-1, with 7 bases identical to TRBD2. The trim removed 6 bases at V and 0 bases at J, leaving 6 bases unmatched. CDR3 length: 15 amino acids. Germline V gives CDR1 SGHRS, CDR2 YFSETQ. CDR3 DNA sequence: TGCGCCAGCACCTATCTAGCGGACTCCTACAATGAGCAGTTCTTC. Protein: CASTYLADSYNEQFF.

The chain uses TRBV27 and TRBJ2-7; 7 nucleotides align to TRBD2. Unmatched junction bases numbered 9, after V lost 6 bases and J lost 4 bases. The CDR3 is 14 amino acids. Looked up from germline, CDR1 is MNHEY and CDR2 is SMNVEV (reference sequence). The CDR3 nucleotides are TGTGCCAGCAGCCCGATGGCGGGAGAGTACGAGCAGTACTTC. Its translation: CASSPMAGEYEQYF.

This clonotype was picked up a small number of times. This chain uses TRBV18 with TRBJ2-7; perhaps TRBD1 as D (5 bases). V dropped 5 bases and J dropped 2 bases, with 13 bases sitting between them. Germline assignment: CDR1 KGHSH and CDR2 LQKENI. CDR3 size: 14 residues. As DNA, the CDR3 is TGTGCCAGCTCAACCGCGGACACCGCCTACGAGCAGTACTTC. Translating gives CASSTADTAYEQYF. Combining the CDR3 with reference TRBV18 and TRBJ2-7 gives the whole variable domain NAGVMQNPRHLVRRRGQEARLRCSPMKGHSHVYWYRQLPEEGLKFMVYLQKENIIDESGMPKERFSAEFPKEGPSILRIQQVVRGDSAAYFCASSTADTAYEQYFGPGTRLTVT.

This clonotype came up many times. The rearrangement joins TRBV18 to TRBJ2-5; D not resolved. Germline loops: CDR1 KGHSH, CDR2 LQKENI. This CDR3 spans 12 amino acids. V lost 2 bases and J 5 bases, leaving 6 bases between the germline ends. Here the CDR3 reads CASSPTLETQYF. The CDR3 nucleotides read TGTGCCAGCTCACCAACCCTTGAGACCCAGTACTTC.

V usage is TRBV5-1 and J usage is TRBJ2-5; TRBD2 is a possible D gene (6 bases). The CDR3 has 15 residues. Trimming shortened V by 6 bases and J by 5 bases, and 20 bases separated the two germline ends. CDR1 is SGHRS, CDR2 YFSETQ, per germline. CDR3 DNA sequence: TGCGCCAGCACTGATCTGGGAGGAAGTTTGGAGACCCAGTACTTC. Protein product: CASTDLGGSLETQYF.

This chain uses TRBV11-1 with TRBJ2-7, with 13 bases fitting TRBD2. The length of the CDR3 is 16 residues. V gave up 5 bases and J gave up 4 bases; unmatched junction bases: 8. CDR1 and CDR2 from the germline V gene are SGHAT and FQDESV (reference sequence). CDR3 nucleotide sequence: TGTGCCAGCAGCACAGGACTAGCGGGGGCCAAATACGAGCAGTACTTC. This codes for CASSTGLAGAKYEQYF.